This T cell receptor beta chain was observed in a study of blood T cell repertoires in COVID-19. The wider study: The United States, Italy and Spain supplied acute and convalescent COVID-19 samples. PBMCs, B-cell-depleted T cells, or T cells were the source of the cDNA or gDNA that made up the material.

The data were produced by immunoSEQ multiplex PCR, yet TCRdb's version contains in-frame clones alone and is incomplete. The table records 130,000 to 150,000 clones, roughly 90% of them present only once. Germline V gene sequence: CDR1 SGHNT, CDR2 YYREEE (reference sequence). V lost 3 bases and J lost 1, with 17 bases in between. CDR3 length equals 16 residues. The source material was peripheral blood. The source of this sequence is a woman in her forties or fifties with acute or convalescent COVID-19. The J gene is TRBJ2-7, the V gene TRBV5-4; weak D call: TRBD1 (5 bases). CDR3 in amino acids: CASSSSTRASSYEQYF. CDR3 DNA: TGTGCCAGCAGCTCCTCCACCAGGGCCTCATCCTACGAGCAGTACTTC. The full variable domain, completed using reference TRBV5-4 and TRBJ2-7, is ETGVTQSPTHLIKTRGQQVTLRCSSQSGHNTVSWYQQALGQGPQFIFQYYREEENGRGNFPPRFSGLQFPNYSSELNVNALELDDSALYLCASSSSTRASSYEQYFGPGTRLTVT.